The 32 T cell receptor beta chains reported below all come from one sample, sequenced in a study of blood T cell repertoires in COVID-19 (TCRdb year 2020). Library method: the immunoSEQ multiplex PCR assay. TCRdb took this table from immuneACCESS and kept in-frame rearrangements with V and J called. Such tables lack part of the clones; where checked against another copy, unresolved V genes explain under half of the gap, and the rest is unexplained. The sample contains over 250,000 clones, about 73% of them found a single time. The top ten clonotypes cover approximately 3.2% of the sample. Sequenced material: peripheral blood. The source of these receptors is a woman over 75 with acute or convalescent COVID-19.

V gene TRBV5-1 combines with J gene TRBJ2-7; 7 bases line up with TRBD1. Germline CDR1 is SGHRS and CDR2 is YFSETQ. J gave up 3 bases and V 3 bases, and 3 bases lay outside the gene matches. The CDR3 sequence is 13 residues long. CDR3 in amino acids: CASSSTGNYEQYF. The CDR3 coding sequence is TGCGCCAGCAGCTCGACAGGGAACTACGAGCAGTACTTC.

In its sample, this clone was seen a few times. This rearrangement joins TRBV3-1 (or the pseudogene TRBV3-2) to TRBJ1-4; 8 bases align to TRBD1. The CDR3 runs to 15 residues. The V and J ends lost 1 base and 8 bases, in that order; junction bases with no gene match: 6. Germline V gene data show CDR1 as LGHDT and CDR2 as YNNKEL (reference sequence). CDR3 sequence: CASSQVGTGREKLFF. CDR3 DNA: TGTGCCAGCAGCCAAGTAGGGACAGGTCGAGAAAAACTGTTTTTT.

The chain joins TRBV5-1 to TRBJ2-7; 7 nucleotides align to TRBD1. V lost 3 bases and J lost 4; bases outside the gene matches: 10. Germline CDR1 reads SGHRS; CDR2 reads YFSETQ. The CDR3 runs 15 residues. The CDR3 sequence is CASSSSGTANYEQYF. DNA of the CDR3: TGCGCCAGCAGCTCCTCCGGGACAGCCAATTACGAGCAGTACTTC.

The chain carries TRBV23-1 and TRBJ2-7; no firm D call. TRBV23-1 belongs to the ORF category, with a function that is uncertain. V lost 4 bases, J lost 3 bases, and 10 bases lay in between. CDR3 length: 13 residues. The CDR3 sequence is CASSRAYGYEQYF. CDR3 sequence (DNA): TGCGCCAGCAGTCGGGCCTATGGCTACGAGCAGTACTTC.

The chain is built from TRBV18 and TRBJ2-7; D unresolved. Looked up from germline, CDR1 is KGHSH and CDR2 is LQKENI. There are 14 residues in the CDR3. Trimming pared 3 bases from V and 2 bases from J, leaving 11 bases between. In DNA, the CDR3 is TGTGCCAGCTCACCGAACAGTGGCGCCTACGAGCAGTACTTC. It specifies CASSPNSGAYEQYF.

The chain employs TRBV3-1 (or the pseudogene TRBV3-2) and TRBJ2-3; 16 bases align to TRBD2. This CDR3 region has 19 residues. Germline V gene sequence: CDR1 LGHDT, CDR2 YNNKEL (reference sequence). V was pared by 3 bases and J by 5 bases, with 11 bases of the junction left unmatched. CDR3 sequence: CASSHVGTSGGARKDTQYF. The DNA of the CDR3 is TGTGCCAGCAGCCACGTCGGGACTAGCGGGGGGGCCAGGAAAGATACGCAGTATTTT.

This clone came up once. The V call is TRBV30, the J call TRBJ2-3; the D is unclear. Trimming removed 1 base from V and 6 bases from J, with 8 bases in between. This CDR3 is 12 amino acids long. The germline V gene has CDR1 GTSNPN and CDR2 SVGIG (reference sequence). As DNA, the CDR3 is TGTGCCTGGAGTGGTCCGCGGGATACGCAGTATTTT. This translates into CAWSGPRDTQYF.

The chain is built from TRBV2 and TRBJ2-5; weak D call: TRBD2 (5 bases). The CDR3 runs to 14 residues. Trimming removed 1 base from V and 5 bases from J, with 11 bases in between. The germline gives CDR1 SNHLY, CDR2 FYNNEI. CDR3 sequence: CASSEVTGSETQYF. CDR3 DNA sequence: TGTGCCAGCAGTGAAGTCACGGGGAGTGAGACCCAGTACTTC.

V gene TRBV2 combines with J gene TRBJ1-5, with a tentative D call TRBD1 (6 bases). The CDR3 contains 14 residues. The germline CDR1 and CDR2 sequences are SNHLY and FYNNEI. Trimming removed 5 bases from V and 7 bases from J, with 15 bases in between. The CDR3 DNA reads as TGTGCCAGCAGTCTAACAGGGTTCGGGCAGCCCCAGCATTTT. Translating gives CASSLTGFGQPQHF.

The chain employs TRBV19 and TRBJ1-6, with TRBD1 identical over 12 bases. The CDR3 contains 16 residues. J lost 10 bases, V lost 6 bases, and 10 bases had no gene match. Germline CDR1 is LNHDA and CDR2 is SQIVND (reference sequence). CDR3 sequence: CASRARDRGLRSPLHF. The CDR3 DNA reads as TGTGCCAGTAGGGCCCGGGACAGGGGGCTAAGATCACCCCTCCACTTT.

The V call is TRBV3-1 (or the pseudogene TRBV3-2), the J call TRBJ2-7; TRBD2 agrees at 9 bases. V lost 0 bases and J lost 1; bases outside the gene matches: 7. CDR1 and CDR2 from the germline V gene are LGHDT and YNNKEL (reference sequence). The length of the CDR3 is 17 residues. CDR3 coding DNA: TGTGCCAGCAGCCAAGAAATCAGCGGGAGGCTGTCCTACGAGCAGTACTTC. Translating it yields CASSQEISGRLSYEQYF.

The J gene is TRBJ2-7, the V gene TRBV6-5; possible D gene TRBD2, 5 bases. V was clipped by 0 bases and J by 6 bases, with 15 bases between them. The germline CDR1 and CDR2 sequences are MNHEY and SVGAGI. The CDR3 has 15 amino acids. The CDR3 DNA reads as TGTGCCAGCAGTTACTCAAGACTATCTCATGGCGAGCAGTACTTC. The encoded protein is CASSYSRLSHGEQYF.

The chain is built from TRBV18 and TRBJ1-3, with D possibly matching TRBD1 (5 bases). V shed 3 bases and J shed 2 bases, with 11 bases lying between them. CDR1 is KGHSH, CDR2 LQKENI, per germline. This CDR3 contains 15 residues. The CDR3 loop is CASSPDTVPGNTIYF. CDR3 bases: TGTGCCAGCTCACCGGACACTGTCCCTGGAAACACCATATATTTT.

V usage is TRBV6-5 and J usage is TRBJ1-5, with D possibly matching TRBD1 (6 bases). The CDR3 loop spans 14 amino acids. Germline CDR1 MNHEY, CDR2 SVGAGI. The V and J ends lost 6 bases and 6 bases respectively, with 15 bases between them. The CDR3 loop reads CASSVQGTSQPQHF. The CDR3 nucleotides read TGTGCCAGCAGCGTACAGGGTACGTCTCAGCCCCAGCATTTT.

V is TRBV19 and J is TRBJ2-1; 8 bases line up with TRBD1. The germline V gene has CDR1 LNHDA and CDR2 SQIVND (reference sequence). V shed 8 bases and J 6 bases; nucleotides not matched to a gene: 12. The CDR3 runs to 15 residues. CDR3 region: CASFPGGERGNEQFF. CDR3 sequence (DNA): TGTGCCAGTTTCCCAGGGGGCGAGAGGGGCAATGAGCAGTTCTTC.

The V and J genes are TRBV9 and TRBJ1-3; TRBD1 agrees at 7 bases. This CDR3 is built from 17 residues. V lost 4 bases and J lost 2; bases outside the gene matches: 12. Germline CDR1 and CDR2: SGDLS and YYNGEE. The CDR3 nucleotides read TGTGCCAGCAGCCCCAAGGGGGCGTGGGGGACTGGAAACACCATATATTTT. Translated: CASSPKGAWGTGNTIYF.

This chain connects TRBV12-5 to TRBJ2-2; D not resolved. In germline, CDR1 is LGHNT, CDR2 FRNRAP. CDR3 length: 16 residues. V lost 2 bases and J 1 base, leaving 11 bases between the germline ends. CDR3: CASGLTTLLNTGELFF. The CDR3 DNA reads TGTGCTAGTGGTTTGACCACTCTCTTGAACACCGGGGAGCTGTTTTTT. The variable domain in full, completed from reference TRBV12-5 and TRBJ2-2, reads DARVTQTPRHKVTEMGQEVTMRCQPILGHNTVFWYRQTMMQGLELLAYFRNRAPLDDSGMPKDRFSAEMPDATLATLKIQPSEPRDSAVYFCASGLTTLLNTGELFFGEGSRLTVL.

The chain is built from TRBV6-1 and TRBJ2-7; perhaps TRBD1 as D (6 bases). Trimming pared 4 bases from V and 0 bases from J, leaving 19 bases between. This CDR3 has 17 residues. Germline CDR1 reads MNHNS; CDR2 reads SASEGT. CDR3 in DNA: TGTGCCAGCAGTGGCCTGTCGCGTCAGGGGAGCTCCTACGAGCAGTACTTC. Its protein product is CASSGLSRQGSSYEQYF.

The chain carries TRBV7-2 and TRBJ2-5; 7 bases match TRBD2. The ends lost 5 bases at V and 4 bases at J; junction bases unmatched: 7. This CDR3 region has 14 residues. Germline CDR1 is SGHTA and CDR2 is FQGNSA. The CDR3 nucleotides read TGTGCCAGCAGCCCCCGATGGGGGGGAGAGACCCAGTACTTC. Protein sequence: CASSPRWGGETQYF.

V gene TRBV6-1 combines with J gene TRBJ1-2, with 7 bases matching TRBD1. This CDR3 region has 14 residues. Germline V lookup: CDR1 MNHNS, CDR2 SASEGT. V dropped 1 base and J dropped 5; count of bases not matched to a gene: 4. The CDR3 DNA sequence: TGTGCCAGCAGTGAAGAGGTCAGGGGGTATGGCTACACCTTC. Its translation is CASSEEVRGYGYTF.

The chain combines TRBV25-1 with TRBJ1-2; maybe TRBD1 (6 bases). Between the trimmed V and J ends, which lost 1 base and 4 bases, there was a span of 10 bases. The CDR3 extends over 14 amino acids. Germline V lookup: CDR1 MGHDK, CDR2 SYGVNS. The CDR3 region has the DNA TGTGCCAGCAGTGAATTGGGACACTCCTATGGCTACACCTTC. As protein: CASSELGHSYGYTF.

The chain employs TRBV5-6 and TRBJ1-1; D is perhaps TRBD1 (6 bases). Trimming cost V 2 bases and J 1 base, with 12 bases left between them. This CDR3 is 15 amino acids long. Germline CDR1 and CDR2: SGHDT and YYEEEE. CDR3 nucleotides: TGTGCCAGCAGCTTACTTTACAGGGAGAACACTGAAGCTTTCTTT. Translation gives CASSLLYRENTEAFF.

The chain combines TRBV7-2 with TRBJ2-1; 9 nucleotides align to TRBD2. Germline lookup yields CDR1 SGHTA and CDR2 FQGNSA. J gave up 13 bases and V 4 bases, and 5 bases lay outside the gene matches. The CDR3 runs 12 residues. The CDR3 region has the DNA TGTGCCAGCAGCTCTCTAGCGGGGAGACAGTTCTTC. This sequence encodes CASSSLAGRQFF.

The chain combines TRBV6-2 or TRBV6-3 with TRBJ1-1; 8 bases align to TRBD1. CDR1 and CDR2 (germline): MNHEY, SVGEGT. This CDR3 is 16 amino acids long. V gave up 0 bases and J gave up 0 bases; unmatched junction bases: 3. The CDR3 region is CASSYSRDRLNTEAFF. The CDR3 nucleotides are TGTGCCAGCAGTTACTCAAGGGACAGGTTGAACACTGAAGCTTTCTTT.

This clone occurred once. The rearrangement links TRBV7-9 to TRBJ2-5; TRBD1 matches at 10 bases. Trimming cost V 5 bases and J 1 base; bases outside gene matches: 4. Germline V gene data show CDR1 as SEHNR and CDR2 as FQNEAQ (reference sequence). The CDR3 is 15 residues long. This CDR3 reads CASSPGTGAQETQYF. As DNA, the CDR3 is TGTGCCAGCAGCCCCGGGACAGGGGCCCAAGAGACCCAGTACTTC.

CDR3 region: CATSRVEAPVEQYF. In nucleotides, the CDR3 is TGTGCCACCAGCAGAGTAGAGGCGCCGGTCGAGCAGTACTTC. This sequence joins TRBV15 and TRBJ2-7, with no clear D. The CDR3 length is 14 residues. Germline V gives CDR1 LNHNV, CDR2 YYDKDF (reference sequence). Trimming removed 1 base at V and 6 bases at J, with 13 bases between. The full variable domain, rest sourced from reference TRBV15 and TRBJ2-7, is DAMVIQNPRYQVTQFGKPVTLSCSQTLNHNVMYWYQQKSSQAPKLLFHYYDKDFNNEADTPDNFQSRRPNTSFCFLDIRSPGLGDTAMYLCATSRVEAPVEQYFGPGTRLTVT.

The genes are TRBV4-1 and TRBJ2-1, with 7 bases lining up with TRBD2. Germline V gene sequence: CDR1 MGHRA, CDR2 YSYEKL. The CDR3 covers 17 residues. With V trimmed by 4 bases and J by 6 bases, 15 bases remained unmatched. CDR3 in amino acids: CASSRGGLANLGNEQFF. The CDR3 DNA sequence: TGCGCCAGCAGCCGGGGAGGGCTCGCAAATTTGGGCAATGAGCAGTTCTTC.

The V call is TRBV7-9, the J call TRBJ2-7, with 7 bases matching TRBD2. Germline V gene lookup returns CDR1 SEHNR and CDR2 FQNEAQ (reference sequence). The CDR3 runs to 15 residues. With V trimmed by 1 base and J by 9 bases, 12 bases remained unmatched. The chain's CDR3 is CASSLVGGSLQGQYF. DNA of the CDR3: TGTGCCAGCAGCTTAGTTGGCGGGAGTCTCCAGGGGCAGTACTTC. Based on the CDR3 plus reference TRBV7-9 and TRBJ2-7, the full variable domain is DTGVSQNPRHKITKRGQNVTFRCDPISEHNRLYWYRQTLGQGPEFLTYFQNEAQLEKSRLLSDRFSAERPKGSFSTLEIQRTEQGDSAMYLCASSLVGGSLQGQYFGPGTRLTVT.

The V and J genes are TRBV24-1 and TRBJ2-7; the match to TRBD1 covers 9 bases. This CDR3 is built from 17 residues. Germline lookup yields CDR1 KGHDR and CDR2 SFDVKD. The ends lost 0 bases at V and 2 bases at J; junction bases unmatched: 7. The CDR3 DNA reads as TGTGCCACCAGTGATTTGCCGACTACAGGGGGCGCCTACGAGCAGTACTTC. Its protein product is CATSDLPTTGGAYEQYF.

The rearrangement joins TRBV7-2 to TRBJ2-1; 10 bases line up with TRBD2. V trimming: 5 bases; J trimming: 6 bases; junction bases outside the gene matches: 16. The CDR3 contains 18 residues. From germline, CDR1 is SGHTA and CDR2 FQGNSA. The CDR3 nucleotides read TGTGCCAGCAGCCTACTACGAGAAATCAGCGGGAGGGCCAATGAGCAGTTCTTC. This codes for CASSLLREISGRANEQFF.

This chain uses TRBV2 with TRBJ1-6; unclear D gene. The CDR3 extends over 16 amino acids. V lost 3 bases and J 6 bases, leaving 15 bases between the germline ends. Germline loops: CDR1 SNHLY, CDR2 FYNNEI. The CDR3 reads CASSELPQTINSPLHF. The CDR3 DNA sequence: TGTGCCAGCAGTGAGCTCCCACAGACCATTAATTCACCCCTCCACTTT. Full variable domain (remainder filled in from reference TRBV2 and TRBJ1-6): EPEVTQTPSHQVTQMGQEVILRCVPISNHLYFYWYRQILGQKVEFLVSFYNNEISEKSEIFDDQFSVERPDGSNFTLKIRSTKLEDSAMYFCASSELPQTINSPLHFGNGTRLTVT.

V gene TRBV15 combines with J gene TRBJ1-5; perhaps TRBD1 as D (6 bases). The germline CDR1 and CDR2 sequences are LNHNV and YYDKDF (reference sequence). V was cut by 0 bases and J by 7 bases, with 16 bases left in between. CDR3 size: 16 residues. The CDR3 sequence: CATSRDKGGRGQPQHF. In nucleotides, the CDR3 is TGTGCCACCAGCAGAGATAAGGGGGGGCGAGGCCAGCCCCAGCATTTT.